The 18 T cell receptor beta chains below were found in one sample sequenced in a study of regulatory T cells in long-lasting Graves disease. The TCR beta library used iRepertoire HTBI primers with Arm-PCR amplification of CDR3. TCRdb reprocessed the multiplex PCR reads with MiXCR, giving one entry per CDR3 protein. The repertoire holds hundreds of thousands of distinct CDR3 sequences, 15% to 20% seen once, with 25% in the top ten. As to time point: newly diagnosed GD, antithyroid drugs for less than 3 months. With RNA extracted from PBMCs as input, the TCR library was made. The data also belong to a second study, concerning T cells in Graves' hyperthyroidism and ophthalmopathy.

The sequenced sample was peripheral blood mononuclear cells (PBMCs), obtained at new diagnosis, from a patient treated with antithyroid drugs. The receptors derive from a woman aged 35-65 years with Graves disease.

At least ten counts were recorded for this clonotype. The chain employs TRBV5-1 and TRBJ2-2; a weak D match, TRBD1 (6 bases). The V and J ends lost 5 bases and 1 base respectively, with 12 bases between them. Germline CDR1 is SGHRS and CDR2 is YFSETQ. There are 15 residues in the CDR3. DNA for the CDR3: TGCGCCAGCAGGCCATCGACAGGGAACACCGGGGAGCTGTTTTTT. This encodes CASRPSTGNTGELFF. Full variable domain (rest looked up from reference TRBV5-1 and TRBJ2-2): KAGVTQTPRYLIKTRGQQVTLSCSPISGHRSVSWYQQTPGQGLQFLFEYFSETQRNKGNFPGRFSGRQFSNSRSEMNVSTLELGDSALYLCASRPSTGNTGELFFGEGSRLTVL.

The chain links TRBV27 to TRBJ1-1; 8 nucleotides align to TRBD1. Per the germline V gene, CDR1 is MNHEY and CDR2 is SMNVEV (reference sequence). There are 16 residues in the CDR3. Germline trimming cut 6 bases from V and 4 bases from J; bases unmatched to any gene: 13. The CDR3 loop reads CASSRWVGQGLTEAFF. CDR3 bases: TGTGCCAGCAGCAGGTGGGTTGGACAGGGTCTCACTGAAGCTTTCTTT.

This clonotype has ten or more counts. V and J are TRBV6-1 and TRBJ2-5; a possible D gene is TRBD1 (5 bases). The ends were cut back, 6 bases at V and 1 base at J, with 12 bases in the middle. Germline V CDR1 and CDR2: MNHNS, SASEGT. The CDR3 is made up of 14 amino acids. CDR3 DNA: TGTGCCAGCAGCTGGGGCAGTGGCCAAGAGACCCAGTACTTC. This sequence encodes CASSWGSGQETQYF.

This clonotype has ten or more counts. The V call is TRBV20-1, the J call TRBJ2-1, with 7 positions matching TRBD1. The V segment lost 6 bases and the J segment 8 bases; nucleotides outside the gene matches: 10. Germline CDR1 reads DFQATT; CDR2 reads SNEGSKA (reference sequence). The CDR3 runs 13 residues. CDR3 nucleotide sequence: TGCAGTGCAAACCGGGACAGCGGCCATGAGCAGTTCTTC. Translated: CSANRDSGHEQFF.

Ten or more counts support this clonotype. This chain uses TRBV12-3 or TRBV12-4 with TRBJ2-1; no firm D call. V shed 6 bases and J shed 9 bases, with 9 bases lying between them. The CDR3 is made up of 11 amino acids. The DNA for the CDR3 is TGTGCCAGCAGCCTAACGGTTGAGCAGTTCTTC. This translates into CASSLTVEQFF.

The table lists this clonotype with a few counts. The chain is built from TRBV3-1 and TRBJ2-7; 9 nucleotides line up with TRBD1. The ends lost 4 bases at V and 5 bases at J; junction bases unmatched: 6. Per the germline V gene, CDR1 is LGHDT and CDR2 is YNNKEL (reference sequence). The length of the CDR3 is 14 residues. The CDR3 DNA follows: TGTGCCAGCAGCCCCTCGGGACAGGGAAACGAGCAGTACTTC. Amino acids: CASSPSGQGNEQYF.

The V and J genes are TRBV12-3 or TRBV12-4 and TRBJ2-1, with D unresolved. Trimming took off 2 bases at V and 8 bases at J, with 13 bases between the two ends. The CDR3 totals 14 residues. The CDR3 coding sequence is TGTGCCAGCAGTTTAAGGGCCCCGTCCCATGAGCAGTTCTTC. The encoded protein is CASSLRAPSHEQFF.

This clonotype has ten or more counts. The chain has TRBV20-1 and TRBJ1-4; 7 nucleotides line up with TRBD1. With 5 bases clipped from V and 8 bases from J, the junction kept 8 bases outside the gene matches. CDR3 length: 13 amino acids. In germline, CDR1 is DFQATT, CDR2 SNEGSKA (reference sequence). CDR3 nucleotides: TGCAGTGCTGAGAGGACAGGAAGCGAAAAACTGTTTTTT. It encodes CSAERTGSEKLFF.

The chain employs TRBV20-1 and TRBJ2-4; D is tentatively TRBD1 or TRBD2 (5 bases each). There are 16 residues in the CDR3. Trimming shortened V by 1 base and J by 0 bases, and 13 bases separated the two germline ends. The germline CDR1 and CDR2 sequences are DFQATT and SNEGSKA (reference sequence). CDR3 DNA: TGCAGTGCTAGAGGTGGGACGGCAGTAGCCAAAAACATTCAGTACTTC. Encoded protein: CSARGGTAVAKNIQYF.

CDR3 protein: CASIPTRGGAQGYTF. In DNA form, the CDR3 reads TGTGCCAGCATACCAACCCGGGGGGGGGCGCAAGGCTACACCTTC. The chain employs TRBV6-2 or TRBV6-3 and TRBJ1-2; weak D call: TRBD1 (6 bases). Between the trimmed V and J ends, which lost 7 bases and 8 bases, there was a span of 23 bases. From germline, CDR1 is MNHEY and CDR2 SVGEGT. The CDR3 is made up of 15 amino acids.

In its sample, this clonotype was seen a few times. The chain has TRBV28 and TRBJ1-1; D unclear. The V gene lost 4 bases and the J gene lost 4 bases, with 10 bases spanning the gap. CDR1 is MDHEN, CDR2 SYDVKM, per germline. The CDR3 is 13 amino acids. For the CDR3, the DNA is TGTGCCAGCAGTTACACAGTAAGCACTGAAGCTTTCTTT. Protein: CASSYTVSTEAFF.

This clonotype was observed at least ten times. V is TRBV11-2 and J is TRBJ2-3; TRBD1 or TRBD2 may be the D gene (6 bases each). V was cut by 7 bases and J by 0 bases, with 14 bases left in between. CDR1 SGHAT and CDR2 FQNNGV come from the germline V gene. The CDR3 loop spans 15 amino acids. The CDR3, as DNA: TGTGCCAGCACCCTCCAGGGGACTAGCACAGATACGCAGTATTTT. Its protein product is CASTLQGTSTDTQYF.

In this sample, this clonotype turned up many times. The chain combines TRBV7-9 with TRBJ2-7, with 11 bases identical to TRBD1. Germline loops: CDR1 SEHNR, CDR2 FQNEAQ (reference sequence). J lost 2 bases, V lost 6 bases, and 6 bases had no gene match. This CDR3 has 15 amino acids. The CDR3 is CASRRTGGSAYEQYF. The CDR3 DNA is TGTGCCAGCAGACGGACAGGGGGCTCGGCCTACGAGCAGTACTTC.

This clonotype was seen ten or more times. The chain uses TRBV28 and TRBJ1-1; D is ambiguous. The CDR3 length is 14 residues. V was cut by 5 bases and J by 3 bases, with 13 bases left in between. CDR1 and CDR2 (germline): MDHEN, SYDVKM. In DNA form, the CDR3 reads TGTGCCAGCAGTGGGTTCCGAGAGTACACTGAAGCTTTCTTT. Translated: CASSGFREYTEAFF.

This clonotype appeared a few times. The chain recombines TRBV6-1 with TRBJ2-1, with D hard to call. V lost 2 bases and J lost 3, with 11 bases in between. Germline loops: CDR1 MNHNS, CDR2 SASEGT. There are 15 residues in the CDR3. The CDR3, as DNA: TGTGCCAGCAGTGAAAAGCCGGAATTCTACAATGAGCAGTTCTTC. This gives the protein CASSEKPEFYNEQFF.

The CDR3 DNA sequence: TGTGCCAGCAGCTTCGTAGGGCCTAATGAAAAACTGTTTTTT. Protein sequence: CASSFVGPNEKLFF. The chain couples TRBV5-6 to TRBJ1-4, with D unresolved. The ends were cut back, 2 bases at V and 3 bases at J, with 8 bases in the middle. This CDR3 has 14 amino acids. Germline V CDR1 and CDR2: SGHDT, YYEEEE.

This clonotype was counted only a few times. The chain is built from TRBV20-1 and TRBJ1-1; maybe TRBD1 (6 bases). The V gene's germline CDR1 is DFQATT and CDR2 SNEGSKA (reference sequence). CDR3 length: 12 amino acids. The V gene lost 6 bases and the J gene lost 4 bases, with 12 bases spanning the gap. The CDR3 DNA reads as TGCAGTGCGCAGAAGGGGGGCACTGAAGCTTTCTTT. Its translation: CSAQKGGTEAFF.

This clonotype has a handful of counts. The chain couples TRBV4-1 to TRBJ1-1; tentatively, D is TRBD1 (5 bases). From germline, CDR1 is MGHRA and CDR2 YSYEKL. V lost 6 bases and J 3 bases, leaving 26 bases between the germline ends. The CDR3 length is 18 residues. CDR3 sequence reads: CASRQHLALQVGDTEAFF. The CDR3 bases are TGCGCCAGCAGACAACATCTGGCGCTACAGGTCGGAGACACTGAAGCTTTCTTT.